Listed below are T cell receptor beta chains from one sample, sequenced in a study of blood T cell repertoires in COVID-19. Sequenced by immunoSEQ multiplex PCR; TCRdb stores in-frame clones only, minus some. The sample has some 100,000 clones, approximately 86% seen once. The sequenced sample consisted of peripheral blood. The origin of the receptors is a woman between 65 and 79 years old with acute or convalescent COVID-19. Both conserved end residues are trimmed from each CDR3. Fields, in order: V gene, J gene, CDR3 protein.

V: TRBV11-2
J: TRBJ2-5
CDR3: ASSKTPGVVTQY

V: TRBV7-9
J: TRBJ1-1
CDR3: ASSLVAGRTEAF

V: TRBV5-1
J: TRBJ2-1
CDR3: ASSPGQGMYNEQF

V: TRBV5-5
J: TRBJ2-7
CDR3: ASSYSQTGQSRSEQY

V: TRBV28
J: TRBJ2-3
CDR3: ASSSSGVIRTDTQY

V: TRBV2
J: TRBJ1-2
CDR3: ASIEGRAGGLNYGYT

V: TRBV24-1
J: TRBJ1-1
CDR3: ATSHSGGMNTEAF

V: TRBV12-5
J: TRBJ2-7
CDR3: ASGLDRGYEQY

V: TRBV6-5
J: TRBJ1-3
CDR3: ASRAAPGNTIY

V: TRBV7-6
J: TRBJ2-3
CDR3: ASTVAGARTDTQY

V: TRBV11-3
J: TRBJ2-2
CDR3: ASSPRRGAGTNTGELF

V: TRBV7-9
J: TRBJ2-7
CDR3: ASSLLASIVYEQY

V: TRBV28
J: TRBJ1-5
CDR3: ASSFRGNSNQPQH